Presented here are 18 T cell receptor beta chains from one specimen sequenced in a study of cytomegalovirus exposure and HLA in healthy donors. PCR primers comprised 60 Vbeta and 13 Jbeta primers. Only in-frame clones appear in the TCRdb table, and some are missing; sequencing was by immunoSEQ multiplex PCR. The repertoire holds about 140,000 clones, with approximately 81% as singletons. What was sequenced was PBMCs. Receptors originate from a boy aged 2 to 10 in good health and CMV-seronegative.

This chain connects TRBV9 to TRBJ2-3; tentative D call: TRBD2 (6 bases). The CDR3 has 15 amino acids. Per the germline V gene, CDR1 is SGDLS and CDR2 is YYNGEE. V shed 1 base and J shed 8 bases, with 17 bases lying between them. The DNA for the CDR3 is TGTGCCAGCAGCGTAACTCAGGAGGGATTGGGTACGCAGTATTTT. It specifies CASSVTQEGLGTQYF.

V usage is TRBV7-3 and J usage is TRBJ1-2; 10 bases are a match to TRBD1. The CDR3 length is 14 residues. J was trimmed by 7 bases and V by 8 bases; bases with no gene match: 10. CDR1 and CDR2 from the germline V gene are SGHTA and FQGTGA. The DNA for the CDR3 is TGTGCCAGCGGGCTTGGTGGGGACAGGGGTGGCTACACCTTC. Amino acids: CASGLGGDRGGYTF.

The chain couples TRBV4-1 to TRBJ2-3; no clear D. The V gene lost 5 bases and the J gene lost 2 bases, with 8 bases spanning the gap. The CDR3 has 13 residues. The V gene's germline CDR1 is MGHRA and CDR2 YSYEKL. The CDR3 DNA sequence: TGCGCCAGCAGCAAGACATACACAGATACGCAGTATTTT. It translates to CASSKTYTDTQYF.

This chain joins TRBV6-1 and TRBJ1-4; 7 bases are shared with TRBD1. The CDR3 length is 15 residues. Trimming at V came to 1 base and at J to 8 bases, leaving 7 bases not matched to a gene. Germline values: CDR1 MNHNS, CDR2 SASEGT. For the CDR3, the DNA is TGTGCCAGCAGTGAAGATAGGGGGCCAGGCGAAAAACTGTTTTTT. It encodes CASSEDRGPGEKLFF.

This sequence joins TRBV7-3 and TRBJ1-5; D possibly corresponds to TRBD1 (5 bases). From germline, CDR1 is SGHTA and CDR2 FQGTGA. V gave up 5 bases and J gave up 4 bases, with 12 bases separating them. The CDR3 totals 14 residues. CDR3 coding DNA: TGTGCCAGCAGCCTCACCGGGGGGAATCAGCCCCAGCATTTT. It is translated as CASSLTGGNQPQHF.

V gene TRBV9 combines with J gene TRBJ2-3; 9 nucleotides agree with TRBD2. The ends lost 3 bases at V and 2 bases at J; junction bases unmatched: 4. This CDR3 region has 15 residues. CDR1 is SGDLS, CDR2 YYNGEE, per germline. CDR3 amino acids: CASSGTSGPTDTQYF. The DNA for the CDR3 is TGTGCCAGCAGCGGTACTAGCGGGCCCACAGATACGCAGTATTTT. The entire variable domain, with the rest obtained from reference TRBV9 and TRBJ2-3, is as follows: DSGVTQTPKHLITATGQRVTLRCSPRSGDLSVYWYQQSLDQGLQFLIQYYNGEERAKGNILERFSAQQFPDLHSELNLSSLELGDSALYFCASSGTSGPTDTQYFGPGTRLTVL.

This clone appeared a few times. The chain recombines TRBV4-2 with TRBJ2-5; the D gene is possibly TRBD2 (6 bases). Germline V CDR1 and CDR2: LGHNA, YNFKEQ. The V gene lost 4 bases and the J gene lost 3 bases, with 33 bases spanning the gap. This CDR3 comprises 21 residues. The chain's CDR3 is CASSLTQVLRQSSGVEETQYF. The CDR3 coding sequence is TGTGCCAGCAGCCTAACTCAAGTTCTTAGGCAATCGTCGGGGGTCGAAGAGACCCAGTACTTC.

The V and J genes are TRBV9 and TRBJ2-5, with 7 bases aligning to TRBD2. Trimming took 4 bases from V and 3 from J; bases not matched to a gene: 6. Per germline, CDR1 SGDLS and CDR2 YYNGEE. The CDR3 sequence is 14 residues long. In nucleotides, the CDR3 is TGTGCCAGCAGCACAAGGACTAGTGAAGAGACCCAGTACTTC. This codes for CASSTRTSEETQYF.

The V call is TRBV5-1, the J call TRBJ2-7; 7 positions agree with TRBD1. The CDR3 extends over 14 amino acids. V lost 0 bases, J lost 2 bases, and 2 bases stayed unmatched. Germline CDR1 and CDR2: SGHRS and YFSETQ. The CDR3 protein is CASSLAGQTYEQYF. The CDR3 DNA reads TGCGCCAGCAGCTTGGCGGGACAGACCTACGAGCAGTACTTC.

V usage is TRBV9 and J usage is TRBJ2-5; a weak D match, TRBD2 (7 bases). The assigned J gene may be wrong: the sequence end matches TRBJ2-7 better. CDR1 and CDR2 (germline): SGDLS, YYNGEE. The CDR3 loop spans 15 amino acids. The CDR3 DNA follows: TGTGCCAGCAGCGTCGCGGAGGGGGGGATCTACGAGCAGTACTTC. It yields the protein CASSVAEGGIYEQYF.

The chain carries TRBV9 and TRBJ1-1; weak D call: TRBD1 (6 bases). The CDR3 length is 14 residues. Trimming removed 3 bases at V and 0 bases at J, with 9 bases between. Germline CDR1 and CDR2: SGDLS and YYNGEE. CDR3 amino acids: CASSAGQMNTEAFF. The CDR3 nucleotides read TGTGCCAGCAGCGCCGGACAGATGAACACTGAAGCTTTCTTT.

The chain is built from TRBV7-2 and TRBJ1-5; possibly TRBD1 for D (5 bases). V was shortened by 1 base and J by 5 bases, with 6 bases between the two germline ends. Germline V gene lookup returns CDR1 SGHTA and CDR2 FQGNSA. This CDR3 is built from 13 residues. The CDR3 sequence is CASSLVGDQPQHF. In DNA form, the CDR3 reads TGTGCCAGCAGCTTAGTAGGGGATCAGCCCCAGCATTTT.

The rearrangement joins TRBV4-3 to TRBJ2-5, with TRBD2 matching 7 bases. Germline values: CDR1 LGHNA, CDR2 YSLEER. CDR3 length: 15 amino acids. V shed 1 base and J 3 bases; nucleotides not matched to a gene: 5. CDR3 coding DNA: TGCGCCAGCAGCCAAGGAACTAGCGACGAAGAGACCCAGTACTTC. Residues: CASSQGTSDEETQYF.

The chain couples TRBV27 to TRBJ2-7, with TRBD1 matching over 10 bases. Germline V gene sequence: CDR1 MNHEY, CDR2 SMNVEV (reference sequence). Unmatched junction bases numbered 1, after V lost 3 bases and J lost 2 bases. The CDR3 is 14 residues long. The CDR3 sequence: CASSLGTGAYEQYF. CDR3 nucleotides: TGTGCCAGCAGTTTGGGGACAGGGGCCTACGAGCAGTACTTC.

V is TRBV5-4 and J is TRBJ2-2; TRBD1 matches at 10 bases. Germline loops: CDR1 SGHNT, CDR2 YYREEE (reference sequence). The CDR3 totals 15 residues. Unmatched junction bases numbered 8, after V lost 4 bases and J lost 8 bases. CDR3 nucleotides: TGTGCCAGCAGCCGGACAGGGGGGTCGTGGGGGGAGCTGTTTTTT. Amino acid sequence: CASSRTGGSWGELFF.

This rearrangement joins TRBV27 to TRBJ2-3; 9 bases align to TRBD1. Germline V gene sequence: CDR1 MNHEY, CDR2 SMNVEV (reference sequence). The CDR3 has 17 amino acids. V was clipped by 2 bases and J by 0 bases; unmatched bases: 6. The CDR3 nucleotides are TGTGCCAGCAGTTTAAGTTGGGACAGGGTCAGCACAGATACGCAGTATTTT. This codes for CASSLSWDRVSTDTQYF.

The chain couples TRBV6-4 to TRBJ1-1; 7 bases match TRBD1. The V segment lost 3 bases and the J segment 11 bases; nucleotides outside the gene matches: 15. The CDR3 consists of 15 residues. Germline lookup yields CDR1 MRHNA and CDR2 SNTAGT. CDR3 bases: TGTGCCAGCAGTGAGAGCGACAGGGCCCCAAGTCAGGCTTTCTTT. This codes for CASSESDRAPSQAFF.

This clone showed up just once. This sequence joins TRBV5-1 and TRBJ2-1; D is possibly TRBD2 (5 bases). Trimming stripped 4 bases from V and 1 base from J, with 27 bases between. Germline values: CDR1 SGHRS, CDR2 YFSETQ. The CDR3 consists of 20 residues. The CDR3 region has the DNA TGCGCCAGCAGCACACCCGGGCTAGCACAAGTTGGGGTATCCTACAATGAGCAGTTCTTC. It codes for CASSTPGLAQVGVSYNEQFF.